Listed below are T cell receptor beta chains from one sample, sequenced in a study of T cell responses to AZD1222 COVID-19 vaccine. Assay: immunoSEQ multiplex PCR; the TCRdb copy retains only in-frame clones and omits some. The table includes over 55,000 clones, around 84% detected once. The source was peripheral blood, collected on day 0 of AZD1222 vaccination. Receptor source: an adult in good health. Both conserved end residues are part of each CDR3. Each record gives: J gene, V gene, clone size, D gene, CDR3 DNA, CDR3 protein. The D gene is left open where the match is weak. Size is omitted from some rows. Given values are once, few, many or a class for expanded clones.

J: TRBJ1-2; V: TRBV6-2/TRBV6-3; size: once; D: TRBD1; DNA: TGTGCCAGCAGTCCCCTACGGGGACAGGGTTCTGGCTACACCTTC; CDR3: CASSPLRGQGSGYTF
J: TRBJ2-7; V: TRBV5-5; size: NA; D: NA; DNA: TGTGCCAGCAGCTCCGTCTACGAGCAGTACTTC; CDR3: CASSSVYEQYF
J: TRBJ1-4; V: TRBV5-1; size: few; D: NA; DNA: TGCGCCAGCAGCTTGGGTACAACTAATGAAAAACTGTTTTTT; CDR3: CASSLGTTNEKLFF
J: TRBJ1-2; V: TRBV30; size: few; D: NA; DNA: TGTGCCTGGAGTCGGGACTGGGTAGGCTATGGCTACACCTTC; CDR3: CAWSRDWVGYGYTF
J: TRBJ2-7; V: TRBV18; size: NA; D: NA; DNA: TGTGCCAGCTCACCAGAGGCAAACGAGCAGTACTTC; CDR3: CASSPEANEQYF
J: TRBJ2-1; V: TRBV5-3; size: once; D: TRBD2; DNA: TGTGCGATTCTACCCCCTCTTGCGGCGGGGGTACACAATGAGCAGTTCTTC; CDR3: CAILPPLAAGVHNEQFF
J: TRBJ2-5; V: TRBV5-4; size: NA; D: TRBD2; DNA: TGTGCCAGCAGCACTGCGGGGGAAGAGACCCAGTACTTC; CDR3: CASSTAGEETQYF
J: TRBJ1-5; V: TRBV18; size: few; D: NA; DNA: TGTGCCAGCTCACCGGGGTCCGGGAATAGCAATCAGCCCCAGCATTTT; CDR3: CASSPGSGNSNQPQHF
J: TRBJ1-1; V: TRBV18; size: NA; D: NA; DNA: TGTGCCAGCTCATCGTTCGTGGGGTTGGAAGGGAGCACTGAAGCTTTCTTT; CDR3: CASSSFVGLEGSTEAFF
J: TRBJ1-5; V: TRBV10-3; size: NA; D: TRBD1; DNA: TGTGCCATCAGCCTGGACAGGGGCGGTCAGCCCCAGCATTTT; CDR3: CAISLDRGGQPQHF
J: TRBJ1-4; V: TRBV5-1; size: NA; D: TRBD1; DNA: TGCGCCAGCAGCTCGGAGGGACAGGGGACTGAAAAACTGTTTTTT; CDR3: CASSSEGQGTEKLFF
J: TRBJ1-1; V: TRBV11-1; size: once; D: NA; DNA: TGTGCCAGCAGCACTCGAATGCCCGAATCTAAGACTGAAGCTTTCTTT; CDR3: CASSTRMPESKTEAFF
J: TRBJ2-5; V: TRBV29-1; size: NA; D: NA; DNA: TGCAGCGTTTCTGGGCCAGAATTCCGGGAGACCCAGTACTTC; CDR3: CSVSGPEFRETQYF
J: TRBJ1-2; V: TRBV29-1; size: NA; D: NA; DNA: TGCAGCGTTGAAGATCCTCCAGGGTTTGGCTATGGCTACACCTTC; CDR3: CSVEDPPGFGYGYTF
J: TRBJ2-7; V: TRBV7-9; size: NA; D: TRBD1; DNA: TGTGCCAGCAGCTTACTGCCGGGACAGGGGTCCTACGAGCAGTACTTC; CDR3: CASSLLPGQGSYEQYF
J: TRBJ2-2; V: TRBV7-9; size: NA; D: NA; DNA: TGTGCCTTACCAACCGGAAATGCGACGAACACCGGGGAGCTGTTTTTT; CDR3: CALPTGNATNTGELFF
J: TRBJ2-3; V: TRBV7-8; size: NA; D: NA; DNA: TGTGCCAGCAGCCCTTATAGCACAGATACGCAGTATTTT; CDR3: CASSPYSTDTQYF
J: TRBJ2-2; V: TRBV18; size: NA; D: TRBD2; DNA: TGTGCCAGCTCACCACGACTAGCGGGGGGGAACACCGGGGAGCTGTTTTTT; CDR3: CASSPRLAGGNTGELFF
J: TRBJ2-5; V: TRBV29-1; size: NA; D: NA; DNA: TGCAGCGTTCTCCGACAGATACAAGAGACCCAGTACTTC; CDR3: CSVLRQIQETQYF
J: TRBJ2-7; V: TRBV3-1/TRBV3-2; size: NA; D: TRBD2; DNA: TGTGCCAGCAGCCCGCGGGGGTCCTACGAGCAGTACTTC; CDR3: CASSPRGSYEQYF
J: TRBJ2-2; V: TRBV29-1; size: NA; D: TRBD1; DNA: TGCAGCGTGTCCGGGACAGGCAACACCGGGGAGCTGTTTTTT; CDR3: CSVSGTGNTGELFF
J: TRBJ2-1; V: TRBV2; size: NA; D: TRBD2; DNA: TGTGCCAGCAGTGCCCTGACTAGCGGGGATCACAATGAGCAGTTCTTC; CDR3: CASSALTSGDHNEQFF
J: TRBJ1-2; V: TRBV7-8; size: NA; D: NA; DNA: TGTGCCAGCAGCTTAGATAGCCCCTGGACTAACTATGGCTACACCTTC; CDR3: CASSLDSPWTNYGYTF
J: TRBJ1-1; V: TRBV7-2; size: NA; D: TRBD1; DNA: TGTGCCAGCAGCCTTTTAACAGGGGTGGGTGAAGCTTTCTTT; CDR3: CASSLLTGVGEAFF
J: TRBJ2-3; V: TRBV3-1/TRBV3-2; size: NA; D: TRBD2; DNA: TGTGCCAGCAGCCAAGATCCGGGGGGCCTAGCGGGGGGAGATACGCAGTATTTT; CDR3: CASSQDPGGLAGGDTQYF
J: TRBJ1-2; V: TRBV4-1; size: few; D: NA; DNA: TGCGCCAGCAGCCAAGTTGTGCTGAGTGGCTACACCTTC; CDR3: CASSQVVLSGYTF
J: TRBJ1-1; V: TRBV5-4; size: NA; D: TRBD1; DNA: TGTGCCAGTGCGACAGGGGGCACTAGATCTGAAGCTTTCTTT; CDR3: CASATGGTRSEAFF
J: TRBJ1-2; V: TRBV7-8; size: NA; D: TRBD1; DNA: TGTGCCAGCAGTTTCCGGGACAGGTACTATGGCTACACCTTC; CDR3: CASSFRDRYYGYTF
J: TRBJ1-5; V: TRBV19; size: NA; D: NA; DNA: TGTGCCAGTAGACCGACGGGGGGCTTTGGGCCCCAGCATTTT; CDR3: CASRPTGGFGPQHF
J: TRBJ2-5; V: TRBV9; size: NA; D: NA; DNA: TGTGCCAGCAGCCCCGTCCCCGGGGGCGGAGAGACCCAGTACTTC; CDR3: CASSPVPGGGETQYF
J: TRBJ2-7; V: TRBV4-2; size: NA; D: NA; DNA: TGTGCCAGCAGCCTCCTATCGGGACAAGACACCTACGAGCAGTACTTC; CDR3: CASSLLSGQDTYEQYF
J: TRBJ1-1; V: TRBV6-5; size: NA; D: NA; DNA: TGTGCCAGCAGCGCCCGGGAGAGGGAAGCTTTCTTT; CDR3: CASSAREREAFF
J: TRBJ2-1; V: TRBV4-3; size: NA; D: NA; DNA: TGCGCCAGCAGCCAAGAACGCTCAGGACTATTTGAGCAGTTCTTC; CDR3: CASSQERSGLFEQFF
J: TRBJ1-2; V: TRBV6-5; size: NA; D: TRBD1; DNA: TGTGCCAGCATCGGGGTTTTGGGACAGACGTATGGCTACACCTTC; CDR3: CASIGVLGQTYGYTF
J: TRBJ2-7; V: TRBV5-1; size: few; D: NA; DNA: TGCGCCAGCAGCCTCCAGACCGAGGGCGAGCAGTACTTC; CDR3: CASSLQTEGEQYF
J: TRBJ2-7; V: TRBV4-1; size: few; D: TRBD1; DNA: TGCGCCAGCAGCCAACCCGACAGGGCCTACGAGCAGTACTTC; CDR3: CASSQPDRAYEQYF
J: TRBJ1-1; V: TRBV18; size: NA; D: TRBD1; DNA: TGTGCCAGCTCACCAAACGTTCGACAGGGGAACACTGAAGCTTTCTTT; CDR3: CASSPNVRQGNTEAFF
J: TRBJ2-5; V: TRBV7-6; size: NA; D: NA; DNA: TGTGCCAGCAGCTCAGGCACGGACGGCCAAGAGACCCAGTACTTC; CDR3: CASSSGTDGQETQYF
J: TRBJ1-3; V: TRBV7-9; size: NA; D: NA; DNA: TGTGCCAGCAGCCCCCGACCTCGGACGTTCTCTGGAAACACCATATATTTT; CDR3: CASSPRPRTFSGNTIYF
J: TRBJ2-4; V: TRBV3-1/TRBV3-2; size: NA; D: TRBD1; DNA: TGTGCCAGCAGCCAACGACAGGGTGGAGACATTCAGTACTTC; CDR3: CASSQRQGGDIQYF
J: TRBJ2-5; V: TRBV9; size: NA; D: TRBD2; DNA: TGTGCCAGCAGCCCGCTACTAGCGGGGGATGGAGAGACCCAGTACTTC; CDR3: CASSPLLAGDGETQYF
J: TRBJ1-4; V: TRBV19; size: NA; D: NA; DNA: TGTGCCAGTAGTACCCAACTGGGGGCGGGAGAAAAACTGTTTTTT; CDR3: CASSTQLGAGEKLFF
J: TRBJ1-1; V: TRBV11-2; size: NA; D: NA; DNA: TGTGCCAGCAGCTTAGACCCGAACACTGAAGCTTTCTTT; CDR3: CASSLDPNTEAFF
J: TRBJ2-1; V: TRBV6-1; size: NA; D: TRBD2; DNA: TGTGCCAGCAGTGAAGCCTACAGCGGGGGGACCTACAATGAGCAGTTCTTC; CDR3: CASSEAYSGGTYNEQFF
J: TRBJ1-1; V: TRBV6-1; size: NA; D: NA; DNA: TGTGCCAGCAGTGAGACTCCAGGACCGAGGGGGAGGGGGAACACTGAAGCTTTCTTT; CDR3: CASSETPGPRGRGNTEAFF
J: TRBJ2-7; V: TRBV6-2/TRBV6-3; size: NA; D: NA; DNA: TGTGCCAGCAGTCGACAGGTTTCCTACGAGCAGTACTTC; CDR3: CASSRQVSYEQYF
J: TRBJ1-4; V: TRBV5-6; size: NA; D: NA; DNA: TGTGCCAGCAGCAGGATGGCAACTAATGAAAAACTGTTTTTT; CDR3: CASSRMATNEKLFF
J: TRBJ1-2; V: TRBV5-1; size: NA; D: NA; DNA: TGCGCCAGCAGCTTGTCCCAGGGGAGCTATGGCTACACCTTC; CDR3: CASSLSQGSYGYTF
J: TRBJ2-1; V: TRBV27; size: few; D: TRBD1; DNA: TGTGCCAGCAGTTCCCCGGGACAGAGCTCCTACAATGAGCAGTTCTTC; CDR3: CASSSPGQSSYNEQFF
J: TRBJ2-3; V: TRBV5-6; size: NA; D: NA; DNA: TGTGCCAGCAACCGCCCCGAAACAGATACGCAGTATTTT; CDR3: CASNRPETDTQYF
J: TRBJ2-1; V: TRBV5-4; size: once; D: TRBD2; DNA: TGTGCCAGCAGCTTGATAGCGGGGGGGCCAGTGGATGAGCAGTTCTTC; CDR3: CASSLIAGGPVDEQFF
J: TRBJ2-7; V: TRBV2; size: NA; D: TRBD1; DNA: TGTGCCAGCATTACAGGGGGGACAACCTACGAGCAGTACTTC; CDR3: CASITGGTTYEQYF
J: TRBJ2-7; V: TRBV24-1; size: NA; D: NA; DNA: TGTGCCACCAGTGATTTCCCCGGGAGCGAGCAGTACTTC; CDR3: CATSDFPGSEQYF
J: TRBJ2-5; V: TRBV6-1; size: NA; D: TRBD2; DNA: TGTGCCAGCAGTGAAGGACTAGCGGGGGGGTGGGAGACCCAGTACTTC; CDR3: CASSEGLAGGWETQYF
J: TRBJ2-3; V: TRBV2; size: NA; D: NA; DNA: TGTGCCAGCCTTGGGGGAGCGGCAGATACGCAGTATTTT; CDR3: CASLGGAADTQYF
J: TRBJ1-5; V: TRBV19; size: once; D: NA; DNA: TGTGCCAGTAGTATTGACAGTGATCAGCCCCAGCATTTT; CDR3: CASSIDSDQPQHF
J: TRBJ1-1; V: TRBV28; size: NA; D: NA; DNA: TGTGCCAGCAGTTTAAGAGAGACTTCCGAAGCTTTCTTT; CDR3: CASSLRETSEAFF
J: TRBJ2-2; V: TRBV10-2; size: NA; D: NA; DNA: TGCGCCAGCAGAGTGGGGACCGGGGAGCTGTTTTTT; CDR3: CASRVGTGELFF
J: TRBJ1-1; V: TRBV11-2; size: NA; D: TRBD1; DNA: TGTGCCAGCAGCATGACAGGGGGATGGAACACTGAAGCTTTCTTT; CDR3: CASSMTGGWNTEAFF
J: TRBJ2-3; V: TRBV7-9; size: NA; D: TRBD1; DNA: TGTGCCAGCAGCTTCGGACAGGGGACAGATACGCAGTATTTT; CDR3: CASSFGQGTDTQYF